Presented here are 9 T cell receptor beta chains from one specimen sequenced in a study of T cell responses to AZD1222 COVID-19 vaccine. Clones were read by immunoSEQ multiplex PCR, and TCRdb kept only the in-frame ones, dropping some. The table records 95,000 to 100,000 clones, 88% of them present only once. Sequencing was performed on peripheral blood, taken 28 days after the second AZD1222 dose. Source of these receptors: an adult who received the AZD1222 COVID-19 vaccine.

The V and J genes are TRBV9 and TRBJ2-7; D assignment may be TRBD1 or TRBD2 (6 bases each). This CDR3 has 12 amino acids. V lost 0 bases, J lost 9 bases, and 10 bases lay in between. Germline CDR1 SGDLS, CDR2 YYNGEE. The CDR3 loop is CASSVEGGPQYF. DNA of the CDR3: TGTGCCAGCAGCGTAGAGGGGGGCCCGCAGTACTTC. Drawing the rest from reference TRBV9 and TRBJ2-7, the complete variable domain is DSGVTQTPKHLITATGQRVTLRCSPRSGDLSVYWYQQSLDQGLQFLIQYYNGEERAKGNILERFSAQQFPDLHSELNLSSLELGDSALYFCASSVEGGPQYFGPGTRLTVT.

V and J are TRBV4-1 and TRBJ2-3; 7 bases match TRBD1. The germline V gene has CDR1 MGHRA and CDR2 YSYEKL. This CDR3 contains 18 residues. Trimming took 1 base from V and 1 from J; bases not matched to a gene: 11. CDR3 amino acids: CASSQASLRDRRTDTQYF. Written as DNA, the CDR3 is TGCGCCAGCAGCCAAGCCTCTCTCCGGGACAGACGCACAGATACGCAGTATTTT.

This sequence joins TRBV19 and TRBJ1-1; no clear D gene. Germline CDR1 LNHDA, CDR2 SQIVND (reference sequence). The CDR3 sequence is 14 residues long. Deletions cut 5 bases from V and 5 bases from J, with 15 bases between. CDR3 sequence: CASSLFPGRTEAFF. CDR3 in DNA: TGTGCCAGTAGTCTTTTCCCGGGGAGGACTGAAGCTTTCTTT.

The V call is TRBV7-2, the J call TRBJ2-3; TRBD1 agrees at 8 bases. The CDR3 has 13 amino acids. The trim removed 7 bases at V and 7 bases at J, leaving 7 bases unmatched. Germline V lookup: CDR1 SGHTA, CDR2 FQGNSA. The CDR3 protein is CASNSWTGNTQYF. As DNA, the CDR3 is TGTGCCAGCAACTCCTGGACAGGGAATACGCAGTATTTT.

The chain is built from TRBV7-6 and TRBJ1-2; 9 bases are shared with TRBD1. Germline V lookup: CDR1 SGHVS, CDR2 FNYEAQ. This CDR3 region has 13 residues. Losses at the gene ends were 5 bases for V and 8 bases for J; bases not matched to a gene: 6. This chain's CDR3 is CASSRGTGLGYTF. CDR3 in DNA: TGTGCCAGCAGCCGCGGGACAGGGTTGGGCTACACCTTC.

The CDR3 loop is CASKGQDNQPQHF. The CDR3 region has the DNA TGTGCCAGTAAGGGACAGGACAATCAGCCCCAGCATTTT. The V gene is TRBV19, the J gene TRBJ1-5; 8 bases map to TRBD1. Germline values: CDR1 LNHDA, CDR2 SQIVND (reference sequence). CDR3 length: 13 residues. V dropped 7 bases and J dropped 3; count of bases not matched to a gene: 2.

The CDR3 region has the DNA TGTGCCAGCAGCTCCCAGGGTCTCGAGCAGTACTTC. Translated, it gives CASSSQGLEQYF. The genes are TRBV3-1 (or the pseudogene TRBV3-2) and TRBJ2-7; a possible D gene is TRBD1 (5 bases). The CDR3 has 12 residues. Trimming removed 5 bases at V and 6 bases at J, with 11 bases between. Germline CDR1 and CDR2: LGHDT and YNNKEL (reference sequence).

The V call is TRBV11-1, the J call TRBJ1-1; 8 bases agree with TRBD1. In germline, CDR1 is SGHAT, CDR2 FQDESV (reference sequence). CDR3 length equals 16 residues. J lost 5 bases, V lost 2 bases, and 10 bases had no gene match. DNA of the CDR3: TGTGCCAGCAGCTTAATCGGACAGGGAAAGTGGACTGAAGCTTTCTTT. Translation gives CASSLIGQGKWTEAFF.

The chain combines TRBV2 with TRBJ2-5; D ambiguous. The germline V gene has CDR1 SNHLY and CDR2 FYNNEI. The V end lost 11 bases, the J end lost 5 bases, and 12 bases lay between the germline ends. The CDR3 covers 11 residues. CDR3 region: CASKGSETQYF. The CDR3 nucleotides read TGTGCCTCGAAAGGGTCGGAGACCCAGTACTTC.